Following are 3 T cell receptor beta chains from one sample sequenced in a study of shared clonotypes between healthy human individuals. Using immunoSEQ multiplex PCR, the repertoire was profiled, and TCRdb retains in-frame clones only, with some absent. The sample lists around 2,000,000 clones; approximately 94% were seen once. Positive CCR7 selection of CD45RO-negative cells yielded the naive CD8 cells, and terminally differentiated effector memory CD45RA+ cells were excluded. Sequencing was carried out using naive CD8+ T cells sorted from blood. All receptors derive from a man in his late teens or twenties in good health.

A single count supports this clone. The chain carries TRBV5-6 and TRBJ1-1; D is ambiguous. The length of the CDR3 is 12 residues. Germline CDR1 and CDR2: SGHDT and YYEEEE. V was pared by 2 bases and J by 4 bases, with 6 bases between. CDR3 bases: TGTGCCAGCAGCTTTTCACTCACTGAAGCTTTCTTT. The encoded protein is CASSFSLTEAFF.

CDR3 bases: TGTGCCAGCTCCCAACTAGCGGGAACCTACGAGCAGTACTTC. Translated: CASSQLAGTYEQYF. The chain uses TRBV18 and TRBJ2-7; 10 bases are a match to TRBD2. CDR1 and CDR2 (germline): KGHSH, LQKENI. There are 14 residues in the CDR3. J lost 2 bases, V lost 6 bases, and 4 bases had no gene match.

The chain recombines TRBV30 with TRBJ2-5; D not resolved. Trimming shortened V by 0 bases and J by 1 base, and 6 bases separated the two germline ends. CDR1 GTSNPN and CDR2 SVGIG come from the germline V gene (reference sequence). CDR3 length equals 13 residues. This chain's CDR3 is CAWSVFTQETQYF. The CDR3, as DNA: TGTGCCTGGAGTGTTTTTACCCAAGAGACCCAGTACTTC.